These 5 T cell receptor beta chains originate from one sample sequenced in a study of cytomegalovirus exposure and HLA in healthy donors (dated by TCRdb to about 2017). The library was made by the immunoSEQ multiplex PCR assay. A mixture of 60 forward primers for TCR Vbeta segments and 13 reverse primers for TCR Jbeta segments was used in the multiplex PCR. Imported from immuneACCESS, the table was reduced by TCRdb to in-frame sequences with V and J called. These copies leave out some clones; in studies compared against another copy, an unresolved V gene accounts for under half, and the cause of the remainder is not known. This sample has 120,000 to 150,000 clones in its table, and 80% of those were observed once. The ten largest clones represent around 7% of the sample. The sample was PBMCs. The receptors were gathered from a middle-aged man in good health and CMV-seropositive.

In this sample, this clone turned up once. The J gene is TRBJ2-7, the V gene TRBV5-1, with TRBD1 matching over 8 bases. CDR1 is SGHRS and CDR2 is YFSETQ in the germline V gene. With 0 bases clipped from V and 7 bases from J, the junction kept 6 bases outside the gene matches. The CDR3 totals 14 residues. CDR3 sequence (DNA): TGCGCCAGCAGCTTGGGGGGGACAGGCGGGGAGCAGTACTTC. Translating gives CASSLGGTGGEQYF. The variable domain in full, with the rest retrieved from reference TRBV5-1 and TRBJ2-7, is KAGVTQTPRYLIKTRGQQVTLSCSPISGHRSVSWYQQTPGQGLQFLFEYFSETQRNKGNFPGRFSGRQFSNSRSEMNVSTLELGDSALYLCASSLGGTGGEQYFGPGTRLTVT.

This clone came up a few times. CDR3 DNA sequence: TGTGCCATCAGTGAGTCGAAGGGACAGGCTCCCGGGGAGCTGTTTTTT. Encoded protein: CAISESKGQAPGELFF. The chain joins TRBV10-3 to TRBJ2-2; 8 bases align to TRBD1. From germline, CDR1 is ENHRY and CDR2 SYGVKD. The CDR3 sequence is 16 residues long. The J segment lost 6 bases and the V segment lost 0 bases, leaving 6 bases of the junction unmatched.

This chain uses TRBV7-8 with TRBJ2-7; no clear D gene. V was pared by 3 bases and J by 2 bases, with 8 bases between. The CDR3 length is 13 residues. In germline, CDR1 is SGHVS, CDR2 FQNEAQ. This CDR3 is CASSFGSAYEQYF. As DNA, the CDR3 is TGTGCCAGCAGCTTCGGCAGCGCCTACGAGCAGTACTTC.

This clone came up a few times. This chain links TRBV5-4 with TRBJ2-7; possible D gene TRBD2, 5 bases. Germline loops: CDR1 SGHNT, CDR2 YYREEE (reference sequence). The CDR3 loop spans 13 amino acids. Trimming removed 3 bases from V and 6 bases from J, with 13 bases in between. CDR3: CASSSEAVGEQYF. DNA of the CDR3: TGTGCCAGCAGCTCGGAGGCGGTTGGCGAGCAGTACTTC.

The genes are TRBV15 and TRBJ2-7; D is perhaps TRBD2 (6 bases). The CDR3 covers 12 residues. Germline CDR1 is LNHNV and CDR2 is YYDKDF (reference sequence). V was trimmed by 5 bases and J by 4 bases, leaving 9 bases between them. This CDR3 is CATSGAGYEQYF. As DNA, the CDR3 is TGTGCCACCAGCGGGGCGGGATACGAGCAGTACTTC.